Each of the 21 T cell receptor beta chains below was sequenced from the same sample in a study of blood T cell repertoires in COVID-19. Method: immunoSEQ multiplex PCR; TCRdb's copy keeps in-frame clones and lacks some. This table has roughly 200,000 clones, around 89% appearing once. The material sequenced was peripheral blood. These TCRs come from a man aged 45-60 years with acute or convalescent COVID-19.

Written as DNA, the CDR3 is TGCGCCAGCAGGAATAGCGGCCAAGAGACCCAGTACTTC. This translates into CASRNSGQETQYF. V gene TRBV5-1 combines with J gene TRBJ2-5; tentative D call: TRBD2 (6 bases). V lost 5 bases and J 1 base, leaving 9 bases between the germline ends. Germline V gene lookup returns CDR1 SGHRS and CDR2 YFSETQ. This CDR3 region has 13 residues.

CDR3 in amino acids: CASSDVRDNSPLHF. In nucleotides, the CDR3 is TGTGCCAGCAGTGACGTCCGAGATAATTCACCCCTCCACTTT. V and J are TRBV2 and TRBJ1-6; D gene unclear. The CDR3 length is 14 residues. The germline CDR1 and CDR2 sequences are SNHLY and FYNNEI. V shed 3 bases and J shed 5 bases, with 8 bases lying between them. The whole variable domain, remainder taken from reference TRBV2 and TRBJ1-6, is EPEVTQTPSHQVTQMGQEVILRCVPISNHLYFYWYRQILGQKVEFLVSFYNNEISEKSEIFDDQFSVERPDGSNFTLKIRSTKLEDSAMYFCASSDVRDNSPLHFGNGTRLTVT.

The sample holds one count of this clone. The chain couples TRBV6-7 to TRBJ2-5; D not resolved. TRBV6-7 is an open reading frame whose function is uncertain. Trimming pared 7 bases from V and 4 bases from J, leaving 16 bases between. The CDR3 sequence is 14 residues long. The CDR3 nucleotides are TGTGCCAGCATCCCCCGAAGGCGCGGAGAGACCCAGTACTTC. It encodes CASIPRRRGETQYF.

This chain links TRBV5-6 with TRBJ1-5, with D unresolved. This CDR3 has 14 amino acids. Germline values: CDR1 SGHDT, CDR2 YYEEEE. Trimming stripped 1 base from V and 7 bases from J, with 12 bases between. The CDR3 DNA reads as TGTGCCAGCAGCTTGAGAGGGTTCGGCCAGCCCCAGCATTTT. This translates into CASSLRGFGQPQHF.

This clone was seen a handful of times. The chain combines TRBV19 with TRBJ1-4; 8 bases match TRBD1. The length of the CDR3 is 15 residues. CDR1 and CDR2 from the germline V gene are LNHDA and SQIVND (reference sequence). Losses at the gene ends were 5 bases for V and 7 bases for J; bases not matched to a gene: 9. The CDR3 DNA follows: TGTGCCAGTAGTGTATGGACAGGGTACCGTGAAAAACTGTTTTTT. Residues: CASSVWTGYREKLFF.

This clone was seen just once. The V and J genes are TRBV5-5 and TRBJ2-3, with unresolved D. The CDR3 consists of 14 residues. Trimming took 0 bases from V and 5 from J, leaving 10 bases between them. CDR1 and CDR2 from the germline V gene are SGHKS and YYEKEE (reference sequence). DNA for the CDR3: TGTGCCAGCAGCTTGGGGCAGGCGCTAGATACGCAGTATTTT. As protein: CASSLGQALDTQYF.

V usage is TRBV9 and J usage is TRBJ2-1, with 14 bases aligning to TRBD2. This CDR3 has 18 residues. V shed 2 bases and J 4 bases; nucleotides not matched to a gene: 8. Germline CDR1 is SGDLS and CDR2 is YYNGEE. The CDR3 DNA follows: TGTGCCAGCAGCGTTCTTGGGACTAGCGGGAGATCGTACAATGAGCAGTTCTTC. This translates into CASSVLGTSGRSYNEQFF.

The rearrangement joins TRBV29-1 to TRBJ2-1; 10 bases agree with TRBD2. This CDR3 is 14 amino acids long. Germline CDR1 SQVTM, CDR2 ANQGSEA. Trimming took 7 bases from V and 6 from J; bases not matched to a gene: 9. CDR3 nucleotide sequence: TGCAGCGCCGCCCCCCCTAGCGGGAGCAATGAGCAGTTCTTC. Protein: CSAAPPSGSNEQFF.

The chain couples TRBV27 to TRBJ2-1; weak D call: TRBD2 (6 bases). The V gene lost 5 bases and the J gene lost 4 bases, with 9 bases spanning the gap. The CDR3 covers 13 residues. Germline V lookup: CDR1 MNHEY, CDR2 SMNVEV (reference sequence). The CDR3 region is CASSGDWYNEQFF. The CDR3 coding sequence is TGTGCCAGCAGTGGGGACTGGTACAATGAGCAGTTCTTC.

The chain combines TRBV7-3 with TRBJ2-2; 8 bases agree with TRBD1. CDR1 and CDR2 from the germline V gene are SGHTA and FQGTGA. This CDR3 spans 15 amino acids. The V and J ends lost 6 bases and 4 bases, in that order; junction bases with no gene match: 7. The CDR3 DNA is TGTGCCAGCAGTCGAACCGGACAGGGCACCGGGGAGCTGTTTTTT. Translation gives CASSRTGQGTGELFF. Full variable domain (rest looked up from reference TRBV7-3 and TRBJ2-2): GAGVSQTPSNKVTEKGKYVELRCDPISGHTALYWYRQSLGQGPEFLIYFQGTGAADDSGLPNDRFFAVRPEGSVSTLKIQRTERGDSAVYLCASSRTGQGTGELFFGEGSRLTVL.

V usage is TRBV7-2 and J usage is TRBJ2-5; 7 bases agree with TRBD1. With 5 bases clipped from V and 5 bases from J, the junction kept 8 bases outside the gene matches. The V gene's germline CDR1 is SGHTA and CDR2 FQGNSA. This CDR3 has 14 amino acids. CDR3 amino acids: CASSPRGQGETQYF. The CDR3 DNA is TGTGCCAGCAGCCCGAGGGGGCAGGGGGAGACCCAGTACTTC.

The chain recombines TRBV7-3 with TRBJ2-1; a possible D gene is TRBD2 (6 bases). This CDR3 contains 17 residues. V lost 6 bases and J 7 bases, leaving 25 bases between the germline ends. Germline V CDR1 and CDR2: SGHTA, FQGTGA. The CDR3 here is CASRQHPQGGSGNEQFF. The CDR3 region has the DNA TGTGCCAGCAGACAACACCCTCAGGGAGGCTCAGGGAATGAGCAGTTCTTC.

This clone has only a few counts. The rearrangement joins TRBV27 to TRBJ2-5; 9 positions agree with TRBD1. The CDR3 covers 14 residues. Trimming at V came to 5 bases and at J to 7 bases, leaving 8 bases not matched to a gene. Germline V lookup: CDR1 MNHEY, CDR2 SMNVEV (reference sequence). The CDR3 sequence is CASSKDRGIGTQYF. CDR3 nucleotide sequence: TGTGCCAGCAGTAAGGACAGGGGCATAGGGACCCAGTACTTC.

The V gene is TRBV4-1, the J gene TRBJ1-5, with D maybe TRBD1 (6 bases). V lost 0 bases and J 6 bases, leaving 12 bases between the germline ends. CDR1 and CDR2 from the germline V gene are MGHRA and YSYEKL. CDR3 length: 15 amino acids. CDR3 in amino acids: CASSQDIGTIQPQHF. CDR3 DNA sequence: TGCGCCAGCAGCCAAGATATCGGGACAATTCAGCCCCAGCATTTT.

The genes are TRBV4-1 and TRBJ1-5; 8 bases are a match to TRBD1. This CDR3 comprises 15 residues. Per the germline V gene, CDR1 is MGHRA and CDR2 is YSYEKL. With V trimmed by 1 base and J by 4 bases, 3 bases remained unmatched. CDR3 region: CASSQGDRLNQPQHF. The CDR3 DNA reads as TGCGCCAGCAGCCAAGGGGACAGGCTAAATCAGCCCCAGCATTTT.

This rearrangement joins TRBV30 to TRBJ1-5; no firm D call. The CDR3 is made up of 15 amino acids. The germline V and J ends were trimmed by 0 bases and 4 bases, with 13 bases remaining between them. Germline CDR1 reads GTSNPN; CDR2 reads SVGIG (reference sequence). CDR3: CAWSVRGLGNQPQHF. CDR3 bases: TGTGCCTGGAGTGTAAGAGGACTTGGGAATCAGCCCCAGCATTTT.

V gene TRBV10-3 combines with J gene TRBJ2-6; the D is unclear. The CDR3 loop spans 17 amino acids. Germline lookup yields CDR1 ENHRY and CDR2 SYGVKD. Between the trimmed V and J ends, which lost 2 bases and 0 bases, there was a span of 11 bases. Here the CDR3 reads CAISEGSPSSGANVLTF. CDR3 nucleotides: TGTGCCATCAGTGAGGGCAGTCCTAGCTCTGGGGCCAACGTCCTGACTTTC.

This rearrangement joins TRBV7-2 to TRBJ1-2; unclear D gene. This CDR3 has 14 residues. Germline V gives CDR1 SGHTA, CDR2 FQGNSA. Trimming stripped 1 base from V and 4 bases from J, with 10 bases between. CDR3 loop: CASSLGAAGYGYTF. DNA for the CDR3: TGTGCCAGCAGCTTAGGTGCCGCGGGCTATGGCTACACCTTC.

This clone appeared once. The chain uses TRBV9 and TRBJ2-1; 9 bases map to TRBD2. CDR1 is SGDLS and CDR2 is YYNGEE in the germline V gene. V shed 3 bases, J shed 0 bases, and the junction held 4 bases outside the gene matches. The CDR3 covers 16 residues. DNA for the CDR3: TGTGCCAGCAGCGGCCCTAGCGGGGACTCCTACAATGAGCAGTTCTTC. It translates to CASSGPSGDSYNEQFF.

V and J are TRBV6-5 and TRBJ2-7; possibly TRBD1 for D (5 bases). Germline loops: CDR1 MNHEY, CDR2 SVGAGI. The V gene lost 6 bases and the J gene lost 7 bases, with 16 bases spanning the gap. The CDR3 spans 13 residues. This chain's CDR3 is CASSPGPKGEQYF. The CDR3 DNA follows: TGTGCCAGCAGCCCAGGGCCCAAGGGTGAGCAGTACTTC.

The CDR3 here is CASSYGTGSYNEQFF. The CDR3 DNA reads as TGTGCCAGCAGTTATGGCACGGGTTCCTACAATGAGCAGTTCTTC. This chain uses TRBV6-5 with TRBJ2-1; the D is unclear. Trimming removed 3 bases from V and 1 base from J, with 10 bases in between. There are 15 residues in the CDR3. CDR1 and CDR2 from the germline V gene are MNHEY and SVGAGI.